The 26 T cell receptor beta chains below were found in one sample sequenced in a study of vaccination and CD4 T cells after COVID-19. Regarding treatment: roughly 11-day PBMC culture with coronavirus spike peptide pools or control peptides (ViraFEST assay). Their antigen targets remain unknown. The Oncomine TCR Beta short-read assay generated sequence data from the DNA of cultured CD4+ T cells. TCRdb called the PCR reads again in MiXCR, with one record for every CDR3 protein. The profile shows about 20,000 distinct CDR3 sequences, about 23% of them singletons. The specimen sequenced was cultured CD4+ T cells from blood. These receptors originate from a human donor with COVID-19.

This sequence joins TRBV16 and TRBJ1-2; D is ambiguous. Trimming removed 2 bases from V and 6 bases from J, with 13 bases in between. CDR3 size: 14 residues. Per germline, CDR1 KGHSY and CDR2 FQNENV. The CDR3 DNA reads as TGTGCCAGCAGCCAACGGCAGGCCTCGGATGGCTACACCTTC. It encodes CASSQRQASDGYTF.

This clonotype was counted only a few times. The rearrangement links TRBV28 to TRBJ2-1, with a weak D call TRBD2 (6 bases). V gave up 3 bases and J gave up 6 bases, with 9 bases separating them. This CDR3 has 13 amino acids. Looked up from germline, CDR1 is MDHEN and CDR2 is SYDVKM. The CDR3 here is CASSFGGGNEQFF. In DNA form, the CDR3 reads TGTGCCAGCAGTTTCGGGGGAGGCAATGAGCAGTTCTTC.

This clonotype occurred a few times. The J gene is TRBJ2-1, the V gene TRBV7-2, with 9 bases matching TRBD2. The CDR3 has 17 amino acids. Trimming cost V 1 base and J 5 bases; bases outside gene matches: 9. CDR1 SGHTA and CDR2 FQGNSA come from the germline V gene. The DNA of the CDR3 is TGTGCCAGCAGCTTAGACTGGCGGGGGGGCCGTCACAATGAGCAGTTCTTC. Translation: CASSLDWRGGRHNEQFF. Together with reference TRBV7-2 and TRBJ2-1, the CDR3 gives the full variable domain: GAGVSQSPSNKVTEKGKDVELRCDPISGHTALYWYRQSLGQGLEFLIYFQGNSAPDKSGLPSDRFSAERTGGSVSTLTIQRTQQEDSAVYLCASSLDWRGGRHNEQFFGPGTRLTVL.

The V gene is TRBV18, the J gene TRBJ2-3; 8 bases align to TRBD2. Germline values: CDR1 KGHSH, CDR2 LQKENI. There are 14 residues in the CDR3. V lost 3 bases to trimming and J lost 4 bases; unmatched junction nucleotides: 3. The CDR3 DNA reads as TGTGCCAGCTCACCTAGCGGGGAGGCAGATACGCAGTATTTT. Protein product: CASSPSGEADTQYF.

The V and J genes are TRBV6-1 and TRBJ2-5; maybe TRBD2 (7 bases). Germline loops: CDR1 MNHNS, CDR2 SASEGT. Trimming removed 5 bases at V and 2 bases at J, with 12 bases between. The CDR3 is 14 amino acids. The CDR3 is CASSRGRGQETQYF. The CDR3 DNA reads TGTGCCAGCAGTCGGGGGCGGGGGCAAGAGACCCAGTACTTC.

This clonotype was seen a handful of times. The chain links TRBV20-1 to TRBJ2-5; D is unresolved. This CDR3 has 12 residues. Germline V gives CDR1 DFQATT, CDR2 SNEGSKA (reference sequence). Trimming took off 0 bases at V and 7 bases at J, with 9 bases between the two ends. The CDR3 nucleotides are TGCAGTGCTAGAGACCCCTTGCGGACCCAGTACTTC. Its translation is CSARDPLRTQYF.

This chain uses TRBV3-1 with TRBJ2-7, with D uncertain. Per germline, CDR1 LGHDT and CDR2 YNNKEL (reference sequence). V lost 0 bases, J lost 6 bases, and 3 bases lay in between. The CDR3 is 11 residues long. The DNA for the CDR3 is TGTGCCAGCAGCCAAGACAGCGAGCAGTACTTC. Its translation: CASSQDSEQYF.

This clonotype rates as medium-sized. This chain connects TRBV6-2 or TRBV6-3 to TRBJ1-2; D unclear. In germline, CDR1 is MNHEY, CDR2 SVGEGT. The length of the CDR3 is 11 residues. Trimming stripped 2 bases from V and 14 bases from J, with 12 bases between. DNA for the CDR3: TGTGCCAGCAGTTACCTCGGGAGGGTAACCTTC. Its protein is CASSYLGRVTF.

This clonotype has only a few counts. The chain is built from TRBV7-2 and TRBJ2-7, with 7 bases that match TRBD2. CDR3 length: 17 amino acids. The junction had 13 bases not matched to a gene; V was cut back by 5 bases and J by 0 bases. Per the germline V gene, CDR1 is SGHTA and CDR2 is FQGNSA. The CDR3 coding sequence is TGTGCCAGCAGCACATCCCTAGCGGTCGGGAGCTCCTACGAGCAGTACTTC. It translates to CASSTSLAVGSSYEQYF.

J is TRBJ1-6 and V is TRBV12-3 or TRBV12-4, with TRBD1 matching 7 bases. This CDR3 is 16 amino acids long. The J segment lost 2 bases and the V segment lost 4 bases, leaving 5 bases of the junction unmatched. The CDR3 DNA reads TGTGCCAGCAGTTCTGTCGACAGGGCCTATAATTCACCCCTCCACTTT. Its protein is CASSSVDRAYNSPLHF.

This clonotype was picked up a small number of times. The chain is built from TRBV7-2 and TRBJ1-3; D gene ambiguous. CDR3 length equals 14 residues. Trimming left V 5 bases short and J 3 bases short, with 11 bases between. Germline assignment: CDR1 SGHTA and CDR2 FQGNSA. The CDR3 is CASSVTRDGNTIYF. The CDR3 coding sequence is TGTGCCAGCAGCGTAACGAGGGATGGAAACACCATATATTTT.

This clonotype is medium-sized in the sample. The gene calls are TRBV7-8 and TRBJ1-2, with D unresolved. V was shortened by 0 bases and J by 8 bases, with 13 bases between the two germline ends. CDR1 and CDR2 from the germline V gene are SGHVS and FQNEAQ. This CDR3 comprises 14 residues. The chain's CDR3 is CASSLAGALRGYTF. The CDR3, as DNA: TGTGCCAGCAGCTTAGCCGGAGCCCTCCGCGGCTACACCTTC.

The chain employs TRBV30 and TRBJ1-1, with D perhaps matching TRBD1 (5 bases). Trimming pared 5 bases from V and 3 bases from J, leaving 13 bases between. This CDR3 is 13 amino acids long. Germline CDR1 and CDR2: GTSNPN and SVGIG (reference sequence). Written as DNA, the CDR3 is TGTGCCTGGGCATTGGACACTTACACTGAAGCTTTCTTT. Amino acid sequence: CAWALDTYTEAFF.

The chain joins TRBV5-1 to TRBJ1-1, with 9 bases lining up with TRBD1. CDR1 and CDR2 from the germline V gene are SGHRS and YFSETQ. CDR3 length: 15 residues. Germline trimming cut 7 bases from V and 0 bases from J; bases unmatched to any gene: 7. CDR3: CASAVGTGMNTEAFF. The CDR3 nucleotides are TGCGCCAGCGCCGTGGGGACAGGGATGAACACTGAAGCTTTCTTT.

In this sample, this clonotype turned up a few times. The V gene is TRBV7-2, the J gene TRBJ1-2; D not certain. V was shortened by 7 bases and J by 1 base, with 7 bases between the two germline ends. Germline-derived CDR1 and CDR2 are SGHTA and FQGNSA. The CDR3 has 12 amino acids. The CDR3 region is CASNRDNYGYTF. The DNA of the CDR3 is TGTGCCAGCAACCGGGATAACTATGGCTACACCTTC.

Turning to this clonotype: Likely a read error: the CDR3 ends without its conserved phenylalanine or tryptophan. The CDR3 sequence is CASSLMEYGYTS. CDR3 sequence (DNA): TGTGCCAGCAGTTTAATGGAATATGGCTACACCTCC. The J gene is TRBJ1-2, the V gene TRBV28; D is unresolved. The length of the CDR3 is 12 residues. The germline V and J ends were trimmed by 2 bases and 5 bases, with 6 bases remaining between them. Germline loops: CDR1 MDHEN, CDR2 SYDVKM.

By sample share, this clonotype is medium-sized. The chain is built from TRBV20-1 and TRBJ1-2; unclear D gene. The CDR3 sequence is 11 residues long. Looked up from germline, CDR1 is DFQATT and CDR2 is SNEGSKA (reference sequence). V was pared by 3 bases and J by 5 bases, with 7 bases between. The CDR3 DNA reads as TGCAGTGCTAGTAGCAAATATGGCTACACCTTC. Translation gives CSASSKYGYTF.

In its sample, this clonotype was seen a few times. The V gene is TRBV7-8, the J gene TRBJ1-3; 7 bases line up with TRBD1. The CDR3 totals 14 residues. The J segment lost 4 bases and the V segment lost 3 bases, leaving 3 bases of the junction unmatched. The germline gives CDR1 SGHVS, CDR2 FQNEAQ. The CDR3 sequence: CASSFRGQGNTIYF. CDR3 coding DNA: TGTGCCAGCAGCTTTAGGGGGCAAGGAAACACCATATATTTT.

The chain uses TRBV12-3 or TRBV12-4 and TRBJ1-5, with unresolved D. V dropped 8 bases and J dropped 3 bases, with 14 bases sitting between them. The CDR3 is made up of 14 amino acids. The CDR3 nucleotides are TGTGCCAGCCGACCCGACGGATTCAATCAGCCCCAGCATTTT. It specifies CASRPDGFNQPQHF.

The V gene is TRBV20-1, the J gene TRBJ2-5; tentative D call: TRBD2 (5 bases). V shed 5 bases and J shed 5 bases, with 18 bases lying between them. The CDR3 spans 14 residues. CDR1 is DFQATT and CDR2 is SNEGSKA in the germline V gene (reference sequence). This CDR3 is CSAPPLGVGETQYF. The CDR3 DNA reads TGCAGTGCTCCCCCACTCGGGGTGGGTGAGACCCAGTACTTC.

This clonotype came up a few times. This chain joins TRBV19 and TRBJ2-1, with 10 bases lining up with TRBD2. CDR1 and CDR2 from the germline V gene are LNHDA and SQIVND (reference sequence). The V gene end was trimmed by 3 bases and the J gene end by 4 bases; junction bases not matched to a gene: 6. The CDR3 covers 16 residues. The CDR3 sequence is CASSISAGGEYNEQFF. The CDR3 nucleotides read TGTGCCAGTAGTATCTCAGCGGGGGGGGAATACAATGAGCAGTTCTTC.

This clonotype is termed medium-sized (0.01 to 0.1%). The chain recombines TRBV20-1 with TRBJ1-2; the match to TRBD1 covers 7 bases. The CDR3 consists of 13 residues. V shed 6 bases and J 5 bases; nucleotides not matched to a gene: 9. In germline, CDR1 is DFQATT, CDR2 SNEGSKA (reference sequence). The CDR3 nucleotides are TGCAGTGCCCGGAGTACAGGGGAGTATGGCTACACCTTC. This codes for CSARSTGEYGYTF.

This clonotype was observed a handful of times. The rearrangement joins TRBV12-3 or TRBV12-4 to TRBJ1-6; D is ambiguous. This CDR3 comprises 13 residues. Trimming removed 5 bases at V and 7 bases at J, with 9 bases between. CDR3: CASSTNMNSPLHF. The CDR3, as DNA: TGTGCCAGCAGTACCAATATGAATTCACCCCTCCACTTT.

The chain couples TRBV24-1 to TRBJ2-7, with 8 bases matching TRBD2. The germline CDR1 and CDR2 sequences are KGHDR and SFDVKD. The junction had 6 bases not matched to a gene; V was cut back by 9 bases and J by 0 bases. The CDR3 runs 14 residues. DNA for the CDR3: TGTGCCACCCAAGCTAGCGGGTCCTCCTACGAGCAGTACTTC. Translating gives CATQASGSSYEQYF.

This clonotype is categorized as medium-sized. The rearrangement joins TRBV6-1 to TRBJ1-6; D gene ambiguous. V lost 10 bases and J 7 bases, leaving 17 bases between the germline ends. This CDR3 comprises 14 residues. Germline CDR1 and CDR2: MNHNS and SASEGT. The CDR3 region is CATSSRAGNSPLHF. DNA for the CDR3: TGTGCCACCTCAAGCCGGGCTGGGAATTCACCCCTCCACTTT.

This clonotype was picked up a small number of times. The V gene is TRBV7-2, the J gene TRBJ2-5; D is possibly TRBD1 (6 bases). The V end lost 6 bases, the J end lost 6 bases, and 11 bases lay between the germline ends. Germline-derived CDR1 and CDR2 are SGHTA and FQGNSA. The CDR3 runs 12 residues. CDR3 DNA sequence: TGTGCCAGCAGTCCGGGACATCAGACCCAGTACTTC. It translates to CASSPGHQTQYF.